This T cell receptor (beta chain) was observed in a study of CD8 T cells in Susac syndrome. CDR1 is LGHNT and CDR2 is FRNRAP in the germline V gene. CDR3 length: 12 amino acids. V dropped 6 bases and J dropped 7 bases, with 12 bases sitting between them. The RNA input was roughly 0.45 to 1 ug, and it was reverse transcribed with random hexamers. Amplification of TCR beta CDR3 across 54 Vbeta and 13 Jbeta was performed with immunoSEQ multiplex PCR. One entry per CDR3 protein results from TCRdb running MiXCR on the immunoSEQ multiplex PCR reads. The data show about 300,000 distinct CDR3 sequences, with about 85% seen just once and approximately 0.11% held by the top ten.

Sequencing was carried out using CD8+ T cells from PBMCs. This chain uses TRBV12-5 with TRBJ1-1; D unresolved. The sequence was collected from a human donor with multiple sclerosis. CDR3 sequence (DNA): TGTGCTAGTGGGGCGCCTAATGGTGAAGCTTTCTTT. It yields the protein CASGAPNGEAFF.